This TCR beta chain was found in a study of regulatory T cells in long-lasting Graves disease. Looking at the study overall: Graves' patients who were just diagnosed had used antithyroid drugs for under 3 months. Regarding the study as a whole: Persistent Graves' patients showed less TCR diversity than newly diagnosed ones.

Both iRepertoire HTBI primers and Arm-PCR of CDR3 regions were used to build the TCR beta libraries. Each CDR3 protein is one row after TCRdb ran MiXCR on the multiplex PCR reads. The sample holds a few hundred thousand distinct CDR3 sequences, 20% seen once. Worth noting for this clonotype: Its antigen is not known.

J gave up 3 bases and V 5 bases, and 2 bases lay outside the gene matches. Germline CDR1 is DFQATT and CDR2 is SNEGSKA (reference sequence). This CDR3 contains 14 residues. The time point: newly diagnosed GD, antithyroid drugs for less than 3 months. Generation of the TCR library employed RNA extracted from PBMCs. This clonotype was obtained from a female donor with Graves disease. The sequencing here drew on peripheral blood mononuclear cells (PBMCs), taken at new diagnosis, from a patient treated with antithyroid drugs. This chain connects TRBV20-1 to TRBJ2-5; 14 bases match TRBD2. The CDR3 reads CSAETSGGEETQYF. The CDR3 nucleotides read TGCAGTGCTGAGACTAGCGGGGGGGAAGAGACCCAGTACTTC.